A selection of T cell receptor beta chains follows, all from one sample in a study of blood T cell repertoires in COVID-19. Method: immunoSEQ multiplex PCR; TCRdb's copy keeps in-frame clones and lacks some. Seen here are around 200,000 clones, roughly 80% observed once, and the top ten hold about 2.5%. Sequencing used peripheral blood. The source of these receptors is a woman aged 40-49 years with active or convalescent COVID-19. CDR3s include the opening cysteine and the closing phenylalanine or tryptophan. D genes are given only for firm matches. Clone size is stated in some rows and not others, as once, few, many or a class when expanded.

-	15	TRBV2	TRBJ2-1	-	TGTGCCAGCAGTGAAGAGCCGGGGTGGGGCAATGAGCAGTTCTTC	CASSEEPGWGNEQFF
-	12	TRBV28	TRBJ2-1	-	TGTGCCAGCAAATTACCGGGGAATGAGCAGTTCTTC	CASKLPGNEQFF
TRBD1	13	TRBV5-4	TRBJ2-7	-	TGTGCCAGCAGCGAGACAGGGTTCTACGAGCAGTACTTC	CASSETGFYEQYF
TRBD1	13	TRBV6-5	TRBJ1-6	-	TGTGCCAGCAGTCGGACAGGGGATTCACCCCTCCACTTT	CASSRTGDSPLHF
-	11	TRBV20-1	TRBJ1-1	-	TGCAGTGCCCCCAGGGACACTGAAGCTTTCTTT	CSAPRDTEAFF
-	14	TRBV27	TRBJ1-4	-	TGTGCCAGCAGTTCCTCCCGACAGGTCCAAAAACTGTTTTTT	CASSSSRQVQKLFF
-	13	TRBV2	TRBJ2-7	-	TGTGCCAGCAGCCCCCAGGAACTTTTCGAGCAGTACTTC	CASSPQELFEQYF
-	11	TRBV12-3/TRBV12-4	TRBJ2-5	-	TGTGCCAGCAGTTTCCGTGAGACCCAGTACTTC	CASSFRETQYF
TRBD1	14	TRBV3-1/TRBV3-2	TRBJ1-1	-	TGTGCCAGCAGCCACTACGACAGGGAAACTGAAGCTTTCTTT	CASSHYDRETEAFF
TRBD2	15	TRBV9	TRBJ2-1	-	TGTGCCAGCAGCAAGACTAGCGGGCGGTACAATGAGCAGTTCTTC	CASSKTSGRYNEQFF
TRBD2	15	TRBV28	TRBJ2-1	-	TGTGCCAGCAGTTCGACCAGCGGGACGACTAATGAGCAGTTCTTC	CASSSTSGTTNEQFF
-	18	TRBV7-6	TRBJ2-7	-	TGTGCCAGCAGCTTTTTGGGGGCCAAAGGAACTAACTCCTACGAGCAGTACTTC	CASSFLGAKGTNSYEQYF
-	15	TRBV27	TRBJ1-3	-	TGTGCCAGCAGTTTATTTCCGGGCTCTGGAAACACCATATATTTT	CASSLFPGSGNTIYF
-	16	TRBV5-4	TRBJ1-5	-	TGTGCCAGCAGCTTGGGTCCGGGAAATAGCAATCAGCCCCAGCATTTT	CASSLGPGNSNQPQHF
TRBD2	17	TRBV19	TRBJ2-7	-	TGTGCCAGTAGACGGGGACGGGGACTAGCGGGAGAATACGAGCAGTACTTC	CASRRGRGLAGEYEQYF
TRBD1	14	TRBV27	TRBJ1-1	-	TGTGCCAGCAGTTTTCTGGACAGGGGGACTGAAGCTTTCTTT	CASSFLDRGTEAFF
-	12	TRBV28	TRBJ2-7	-	TGTGCCAGCAGTTTACAGGCTTACGAGCAGTACTTC	CASSLQAYEQYF
-	15	TRBV19	TRBJ1-1	-	TGTGCCAGTAGTATAAGGGGGAGCATGAACACTGAAGCTTTCTTT	CASSIRGSMNTEAFF
-	13	TRBV6-2/TRBV6-3	TRBJ1-5	once	TGTGCCAGCAGTTACGAGAGCAATCAGCCCCAGCATTTT	CASSYESNQPQHF
-	16	TRBV12-5	TRBJ1-1	-	TGTGCTAGTGGTTTGGTGGCGGGTTGGGTGAACACTGAAGCTTTCTTT	CASGLVAGWVNTEAFF
-	13	TRBV7-9	TRBJ2-3	-	TGTGCCAGCAGGGTCCACACCACAGATACGCAGTATTTT	CASRVHTTDTQYF
-	17	TRBV9	TRBJ1-1	-	TGTGCCGCCCAGGGGACCATTTTGACACCACCGAACACTGAAGCTTTCTTT	CAAQGTILTPPNTEAFF
TRBD2	14	TRBV27	TRBJ2-1	few	TGTGCCAGCAGCATGGGGGGGGAATACAATGAGCAGTTCTTC	CASSMGGEYNEQFF
TRBD2	17	TRBV24-1	TRBJ2-3	-	TGTGCCACCAGTGGAGGAGCTAGCGGGGGGCGCACAGATACGCAGTATTTT	CATSGGASGGRTDTQYF
TRBD1	17	TRBV7-8	TRBJ2-7	-	TGTGCCAGCAGCTTACTTTCGCTCGGACAGGCGTTCTACGAGCAGTACTTC	CASSLLSLGQAFYEQYF
-	13	TRBV4-3	TRBJ1-4	-	TGCGCCAGCAGCCAAAACGGGGTTGAAAAACTGTTTTTT	CASSQNGVEKLFF
TRBD1	17	TRBV5-5	TRBJ1-2	once	TGTGCCAGCAGCTTGGGAGTTTTGGGACAGGGTGGCGTTGGCTACACCTTC	CASSLGVLGQGGVGYTF
-	11	TRBV3-1/TRBV3-2	TRBJ2-3	-	TGTGCCAGCAGCCGCGGAGATACGCAGTATTTT	CASSRGDTQYF
-	17	TRBV19	TRBJ1-2	once	TGTGCCACCAACCCTAGGAATTTCGGACAGACGAACTATGGCTACACCTTC	CATNPRNFGQTNYGYTF
TRBD1	15	TRBV2	TRBJ2-5	-	TGTGCCAGCAGTCAACAGGGGGCGGAAACAGAGACCCAGTACTTC	CASSQQGAETETQYF
TRBD1	15	TRBV6-6	TRBJ1-3	once	TGTGCCAGCGCCCAGGGGGATCGATCTGGAAACACCATATATTTT	CASAQGDRSGNTIYF
-	15	TRBV19	TRBJ2-4	once	TGTGCCTCTGGCCAGAGGGGGATAGCCAAAAACATTCAGTACTTC	CASGQRGIAKNIQYF
TRBD2	16	TRBV11-3	TRBJ2-1	-	TGTGCCAGCAGCTTAGGGGGGGGGACCGCCTACAATGAGCAGTTCTTC	CASSLGGGTAYNEQFF
TRBD1	16	TRBV4-3	TRBJ2-1	-	TGCGCCAGCAGCCACCTCGCGGGACAGGGGGCTTATGAGCAGTTCTTC	CASSHLAGQGAYEQFF
-	12	TRBV10-1	TRBJ1-1	few	TGCGCCAGCAGTGAGCCGGGCACTGAAGCTTTCTTT	CASSEPGTEAFF
-	16	TRBV7-6	TRBJ1-2	-	TGTGCCAGCAGCCCCCAGGCCCACGCGGGCGACTATGGCTACACCTTC	CASSPQAHAGDYGYTF